The 27 T cell receptor beta chains presented below share a single source sample, sequenced in a study of T cells after yellow fever vaccination. Each CDR3 protein gets one entry after TCRdb re-called the 5' RACE reads with MiXCR. The data show more than 120,000 distinct CDR3 sequences, with roughly 8% seen just once and about 0.73% held by the top ten. Sequences were derived from CD4+ T cells sorted from PBMCs, sampled 5 days after the yellow fever booster vaccination. The origin of the receptors is a man aged 25-45 years who received the YFV17D yellow fever vaccine.

This clonotype showed up many times. CDR3 loop: CAIRDYGQGTGELFF. CDR3 in DNA: TGTGCCATCAGAGACTATGGACAGGGCACCGGGGAGCTGTTTTTT. The chain carries TRBV10-3 and TRBJ2-2; 8 nucleotides match TRBD1. The CDR3 consists of 15 residues. Germline values: CDR1 ENHRY, CDR2 SYGVKD. V shed 6 bases, J shed 4 bases, and the junction held 7 bases outside the gene matches.

This clonotype appeared a few times. This chain joins TRBV19 and TRBJ1-1; 8 bases agree with TRBD1. Trimming removed 7 bases from V and 3 bases from J; junction bases left unmatched: 16. Germline values: CDR1 LNHDA, CDR2 SQIVND (reference sequence). The CDR3 has 17 amino acids. The CDR3 coding sequence is TGTGCCAGTATTCCACAAAGTATCAGGGGGCGGGACACTGAAGCTTTCTTT. Translation gives CASIPQSIRGRDTEAFF.

This clonotype was detected ten times or more. The chain employs TRBV7-2 and TRBJ2-7; a weak D match, TRBD1 (7 bases). There are 14 residues in the CDR3. CDR1 and CDR2 (germline): SGHTA, FQGNSA. V was trimmed by 10 bases and J by 1 base, leaving 17 bases between them. The DNA for the CDR3 is TGTGCCACCCGGCGGGACAGACAATCCTACGAGCAGTACTTC. It translates to CATRRDRQSYEQYF.

At least ten counts were recorded for this clonotype. The rearrangement uses TRBV12-3 or TRBV12-4 and TRBJ2-3; 7 bases match TRBD1. The ends lost 11 bases at V and 1 base at J; junction bases unmatched: 6. The CDR3 spans 13 residues. The CDR3 reads CAVRTGGTDTQYF. CDR3 nucleotides: TGTGCCGTACGAACAGGGGGCACAGATACGCAGTATTTT.

This clonotype was observed at least ten times. The chain joins TRBV7-2 to TRBJ1-3; D not resolved. From germline, CDR1 is SGHTA and CDR2 FQGNSA. V was trimmed by 6 bases and J by 9 bases, leaving 15 bases between them. This CDR3 is built from 13 residues. The CDR3 here is CASSSVPESTIYF. The CDR3 bases are TGTGCCAGCAGTTCCGTCCCGGAGAGCACCATATATTTT.

In this sample, this clonotype turned up many times. The genes are TRBV20-1 and TRBJ2-1; D gene ambiguous. With 3 bases removed from V and 10 bases from J, the gap between germline ends came to 16 bases. CDR1 is DFQATT and CDR2 is SNEGSKA in the germline V gene (reference sequence). CDR3 length: 13 residues. CDR3 loop: CSASKALGLEQFF. The CDR3, as DNA: TGCAGTGCTAGCAAAGCGCTCGGCTTAGAGCAGTTCTTC.

This clonotype was picked up many times. The rearrangement uses TRBV28 and TRBJ2-3; 8 nucleotides align to TRBD2. The CDR3 is 18 amino acids. The trim removed 6 bases at V and 6 bases at J, leaving 20 bases unmatched. Looked up from germline, CDR1 is MDHEN and CDR2 is SYDVKM. CDR3 DNA: TGTGCCAGCAGCCGGGGGCCTAGCGGGCCTCTAACCCAGGATACGCAGTATTTT. This gives the protein CASSRGPSGPLTQDTQYF.

This clonotype appeared many times. The chain combines TRBV15 with TRBJ2-5; 9 bases agree with TRBD2. After removal of 1 base from V and 5 bases from J, the junction contained 5 bases not matched to a gene. Germline assignment: CDR1 LNHNV and CDR2 YYDKDF (reference sequence). CDR3 size: 15 residues. For the CDR3, the DNA is TGTGCCACCAGCAGAGGGGCCACTAGCGGGGAGACCCAGTACTTC. Its translation: CATSRGATSGETQYF. Filled out from reference TRBV15 and TRBJ2-5, the complete variable domain reads DAMVIQNPRYQVTQFGKPVTLSCSQTLNHNVMYWYQQKSSQAPKLLFHYYDKDFNNEADTPDNFQSRRPNTSFCFLDIRSPGLGDTAMYLCATSRGATSGETQYFGPGTRLLVL.

This clonotype appeared many times. The V call is TRBV9, the J call TRBJ2-7; D is possibly TRBD2 (5 bases). Germline V gene data show CDR1 as SGDLS and CDR2 as YYNGEE. The CDR3 is 15 amino acids. Trimming cost V 4 bases and J 5 bases, with 19 bases left between them. The CDR3 coding sequence is TGTGCCAGCAGCCGAACCCCGGGATCCCTTGACGAGCAGTACTTC. It codes for CASSRTPGSLDEQYF. The complete variable domain, with remaining parts taken from reference TRBV9 and TRBJ2-7, reads DSGVTQTPKHLITATGQRVTLRCSPRSGDLSVYWYQQSLDQGLQFLIQYYNGEERAKGNILERFSAQQFPDLHSELNLSSLELGDSALYFCASSRTPGSLDEQYFGPGTRLTVT.

This clonotype was counted many times. This chain connects TRBV7-6 to TRBJ1-1, with D maybe TRBD1 (6 bases). Trimming removed 5 bases at V and 1 base at J, with 11 bases between. Germline lookup yields CDR1 SGHVS and CDR2 FNYEAQ. The CDR3 covers 14 residues. The CDR3 region has the DNA TGTGCCAGCAGCACCACAGGGAGGAACACTGAAGCTTTCTTT. The encoded protein is CASSTTGRNTEAFF.

The V gene is TRBV4-1, the J gene TRBJ2-5, with TRBD2 matching 8 bases. This CDR3 is built from 17 residues. The V and J ends lost 4 bases and 1 base, in that order; junction bases with no gene match: 11. CDR1 is MGHRA and CDR2 is YSYEKL in the germline V gene. The CDR3 is CASSPSAGAGAQETQYF. The CDR3 DNA is TGCGCCAGCAGCCCAAGCGCCGGAGCGGGGGCCCAAGAGACCCAGTACTTC.

In this sample, this clonotype turned up many times. As DNA, the CDR3 is TGCAGTGCTGTAGGGAATTTGTACGAGCAGTACTTC. Translated: CSAVGNLYEQYF. J is TRBJ2-7 and V is TRBV20-1, with D unresolved. Germline CDR1 and CDR2: DFQATT and SNEGSKA (reference sequence). Trimming took 5 bases from V and 4 from J, leaving 12 bases between them. The CDR3 has 12 residues.

This clonotype has at least ten counts. CDR3: CASSLNTGGTQYF. As DNA, the CDR3 is TGTGCCAGCAGCCTTAACACCGGTGGGACCCAGTACTTC. This chain uses TRBV3-1 with TRBJ2-5; D gene ambiguous. Trimming removed 4 bases at V and 7 bases at J, with 13 bases between. CDR3 length equals 13 residues. The V gene's germline CDR1 is LGHDT and CDR2 YNNKEL (reference sequence).

This clonotype has a count of ten or more. This chain uses TRBV7-9 with TRBJ1-1; D is uncertain. Germline-derived CDR1 and CDR2 are SEHNR and FQNEAQ (reference sequence). The V and J ends lost 1 base and 1 base respectively, with 7 bases between them. The length of the CDR3 is 14 residues. CDR3 protein: CASSLGATNTEAFF. The CDR3 region has the DNA TGTGCCAGCAGCTTAGGGGCCACGAACACTGAAGCTTTCTTT.

This chain links TRBV29-1 with TRBJ2-3; D is uncertain. The V gene's germline CDR1 is SQVTM and CDR2 ANQGSEA. This CDR3 is 11 amino acids long. Trimming removed 7 bases at V and 4 bases at J, with 9 bases between. The CDR3 region is CSAAGSDTQYF. CDR3 sequence (DNA): TGCAGCGCCGCCGGTTCAGATACGCAGTATTTT.

This clonotype was seen a handful of times. The CDR3 loop reads CASSDRDRYSYEQYF. CDR3 DNA: TGTGCCAGCAGCGACCGGGACAGGTACTCCTACGAGCAGTACTTC. This chain uses TRBV7-2 with TRBJ2-7; 8 positions match TRBD1. The CDR3 totals 15 residues. V was pared by 5 bases and J by 0 bases, with 6 bases of the junction left unmatched. Germline assignment: CDR1 SGHTA and CDR2 FQGNSA.

V usage is TRBV5-4 and J usage is TRBJ2-7, with 9 bases matching TRBD2. This CDR3 has 14 residues. Germline V gene lookup returns CDR1 SGHNT and CDR2 YYREEE (reference sequence). Trimming took 0 bases from V and 6 from J; bases not matched to a gene: 4. The CDR3 here is CASSLGAGGREQYF. The CDR3 DNA sequence: TGTGCCAGCAGCTTGGGGGCGGGAGGGCGCGAGCAGTACTTC.

This clonotype was observed a few times. CDR3 loop: CASSPTGGGNQPQHF. The CDR3 nucleotides are TGTGCCAGCAGCCCAACCGGCGGGGGCAATCAGCCCCAGCATTTT. This chain uses TRBV12-3 or TRBV12-4 with TRBJ1-5; D gene ambiguous. The V end was cut by 6 bases, the J end by 2 bases, with 14 bases between. This CDR3 comprises 15 residues.

This clonotype was seen repeatedly, ten times or more. The chain couples TRBV12-3 or TRBV12-4 to TRBJ1-5; D is ambiguous. The CDR3 runs 12 residues. With 2 bases removed from V and 6 bases from J, the gap between germline ends came to 5 bases. The CDR3 spells CASSLSFQPQHF. CDR3 nucleotide sequence: TGTGCCAGCAGTTTAAGCTTTCAGCCCCAGCATTTT.

In this sample, this clonotype turned up many times. The V gene is TRBV5-1, the J gene TRBJ2-3, with D possibly TRBD2 on 6 matching bases. The CDR3 length is 16 residues. Between the trimmed V and J ends, which lost 4 bases and 0 bases, there was a span of 15 bases. Germline CDR1 and CDR2: SGHRS and YFSETQ. Here the CDR3 DNA reads TGCGCCAGCAGCGACGCTGTTAGCGGTAGCACAGATACGCAGTATTTT. It is translated as CASSDAVSGSTDTQYF.

Worth noting for this clonotype: A much larger clonotype is one base distant, so this may be a read error. The chain carries TRBV5-5 and TRBJ2-2, with 8 bases identical to TRBD1. Germline lookup yields CDR1 SGHKS and CDR2 YYEKEE (reference sequence). This CDR3 spans 16 amino acids. CDR3 amino acids: CTSSFSQGADTGELFF. The CDR3 DNA reads as TGTACCAGCAGCTTTTCGCAGGGGGCAGATACCGGGGAGCTGTTTTTT.

This clonotype was recorded many times. The genes are TRBV6-5 and TRBJ2-2; D is unresolved. V was shortened by 8 bases and J by 7 bases, with 11 bases between the two germline ends. Germline V gene data show CDR1 as MNHEY and CDR2 as SVGAGI. CDR3 length: 12 amino acids. The CDR3 coding sequence is TGTGCCAGCTCATGGAGCGACGGGGAGCTGTTTTTT. This encodes CASSWSDGELFF.

This chain links TRBV7-8 with TRBJ2-1; TRBD1 is a possible D gene (5 bases). V dropped 4 bases and J dropped 10 bases, with 8 bases sitting between them. CDR1 is SGHVS, CDR2 FQNEAQ, per germline. The CDR3 is 11 residues long. CDR3 nucleotides: TGTGCCAGCAGCTGGGGCAGGGAGCAGTTCTTC. This sequence encodes CASSWGREQFF.

In its sample, this clonotype was seen many times. The chain recombines TRBV12-3 or TRBV12-4 with TRBJ2-7; D is uncertain. There are 13 residues in the CDR3. The germline V and J ends were trimmed by 0 bases and 1 base, with 4 bases remaining between them. The CDR3 DNA reads TGTGCCAGCAGTTTAGCGCTGTCCTACGAGCAGTACTTC. It specifies CASSLALSYEQYF.

On this clonotype: Its ends do not fully match the called genes, so a read error is possible. The J gene is TRBJ2-1, the V gene TRBV18, with unresolved D. CDR3 size: 16 residues. Germline V CDR1 and CDR2: KGHSH, LQKENI. CDR3 coding DNA: TGTGCCAGCTCATCACCCAAGGCAAGCGTTGACAATGAGCAGTTCTTC. It translates to CASSSPKASVDNEQFF.

About this clonotype itself: With a much larger clone just one base away, this may be a read error. This chain uses TRBV20-1 with TRBJ2-1, with 7 bases fitting TRBD2. The CDR3 is 13 residues long. Germline assignment: CDR1 DFQATT and CDR2 SNEGSKA (reference sequence). As DNA, the CDR3 is TGCAGCCCCATGGCTAGCGGACACAATGAGCAGTTCTTC. Translation gives CSPMASGHNEQFF.

The chain employs TRBV20-1 and TRBJ1-5; no definite D call. Trimming stripped 3 bases from V and 0 bases from J, with 12 bases between. CDR1 is DFQATT, CDR2 SNEGSKA, per germline (reference sequence). This CDR3 is built from 15 residues. DNA of the CDR3: TGCAGTGCTAGGTCCAGTATTTATAGCAATCAGCCCCAGCATTTT. It specifies CSARSSIYSNQPQHF.